The clone carrying this TCR beta chain has more than one count but fewer than ten. Its target is not known. The source of the sample is a study of T-cell memory formation after mild COVID-19. Whole-study findings and limits: Nothing showed for sure that second-wave clones peaking on day 37 were SARS-CoV-2 specific.

Trimming pared 2 bases from V and 4 bases from J, leaving 13 bases between. Germline V CDR1 and CDR2: SGDLS, YYNGEE. The CDR3 consists of 15 residues. The 5'RACE method, run with constant-segment primers, produced TCR alpha and TCR beta cDNA libraries (carrying sample barcodes and UMIs). TCRdb recomputed calls from the 5' RACE reads with MiXCR, one row per CDR3 protein. The top ten hold approximately 21% of the sample, which has about 350,000 distinct CDR3 sequences, roughly an eighth seen once. The sequencing sample was made of PBMCs or a T cell subset sorted from them (not recorded which). The chain couples TRBV9 to TRBJ1-3; D call uncertain. The receptor's source is a man between 18 and 29 years old who had mild COVID-19 (a few samples of this study predate the infection). Cell type and time point are not known. The DNA for the CDR3 is TGTGCCAGCAGCGTCGGGGAGATAACGGGAAACACCATATATTTT. Amino acids: CASSVGEITGNTIYF.